This TCR beta chain was identified in a study of blood T cell repertoires in COVID-19. Study-wide background: Italy, Spain and the United States were the sources of the convalescent and acute COVID-19 samples. The analysed material was cDNA or gDNA that came from T cells, B-cell-depleted T cells, or PBMCs.

In the source study's methods: Amplification with reference gene primers provided the estimates of nucleated cell counts. Profiling relied on immunoSEQ multiplex PCR, and the TCRdb table lists in-frame clones only, not all of them. V and J calls and clone size follow that table, whereas D and trimming were derived from the DNA. Of around 260,000 clones detected, 83% appear once; the ten largest clones hold approximately 10%. The CDR3 length is 13 residues. Per germline, CDR1 SGHRS and CDR2 YFSETQ. Unmatched junction bases numbered 2, after V lost 5 bases and J lost 1 base. The clonotype was recovered from a woman in her fifties or sixties who had recovered from COVID-19. The V gene is TRBV5-1, the J gene TRBJ1-1; the match to TRBD1 covers 7 bases. Sequences were obtained from peripheral blood. The CDR3 here is CASRTGSNTEAFF. In DNA form, the CDR3 reads TGCGCCAGCAGGACAGGGTCGAACACTGAAGCTTTCTTT.